These 7 T cell receptor beta chains were sequenced from one sample in a study of T cells in tuberculosis. As to time point: new active TB diagnosis, blood taken before or within 7 days of starting treatment. Sequencing was performed with immunoSEQ multiplex PCR; in TCRdb, only in-frame clones are kept and a portion is missing. The sample contains tens of thousands of clones, 70% to 90% of which appear only once. The starting material was PBMCs, obtained at tuberculosis diagnosis. These receptors all come from an adult with tuberculosis.

The DNA for the CDR3 is TGTGCCAGCAGTCCGGGACAGGGCAGTCGCGAGCAGTACTTC. Protein: CASSPGQGSREQYF. The V call is TRBV28, the J call TRBJ2-7, with 9 bases lining up with TRBD1. This CDR3 region has 14 residues. CDR1 MDHEN and CDR2 SYDVKM come from the germline V gene. V was clipped by 5 bases and J by 6 bases; unmatched bases: 8.

This clone appeared a few times. The rearrangement joins TRBV7-3 to TRBJ2-6; 10 bases agree with TRBD2. CDR3 length: 18 residues. The V segment lost 3 bases and the J segment 4 bases; nucleotides outside the gene matches: 9. Germline lookup yields CDR1 SGHTA and CDR2 FQGTGA. This chain's CDR3 is CASSLLVAGGSGANVLTF. The CDR3 region has the DNA TGTGCCAGCAGCTTGTTAGTAGCGGGAGGCTCCGGGGCCAACGTCCTGACTTTC.

The V and J genes are TRBV19 and TRBJ2-3, with 10 bases lining up with TRBD2. V lost 5 bases and J lost 4; bases outside the gene matches: 3. Looked up from germline, CDR1 is LNHDA and CDR2 is SQIVND (reference sequence). The CDR3 runs to 14 residues. The CDR3: CASSPGLAPDTQYF. CDR3 DNA: TGTGCCAGTAGTCCGGGACTAGCGCCAGATACGCAGTATTTT.

This clone has a single count. V is TRBV29-1 and J is TRBJ1-2; D perhaps matches TRBD1 (6 bases). CDR3 length equals 15 residues. Germline V gene data show CDR1 as SQVTM and CDR2 as ANQGSEA. Trimming left V 5 bases short and J 4 bases short, with 20 bases between. CDR3 in amino acids: CSVPGISARGYGYTF. The CDR3 region has the DNA TGCAGCGTTCCCGGCATATCGGCCAGGGGCTATGGCTACACCTTC.

This clone was seen once. V gene TRBV28 combines with J gene TRBJ2-7; a possible D gene is TRBD1 (6 bases). The germline CDR1 and CDR2 sequences are MDHEN and SYDVKM. This CDR3 has 15 amino acids. V gave up 6 bases and J gave up 9 bases, with 24 bases separating them. The CDR3 DNA reads TGTGCCAGCAGCTCCTCGGTCGGCCAGGGGCCCCCGCAGTACTTC. Translation gives CASSSSVGQGPPQYF.

This clone was seen a few times. The rearrangement links TRBV2 to TRBJ1-3, with a weak D call TRBD1 (6 bases). Trimming left V 1 base short and J 4 bases short, with 11 bases between. Per germline, CDR1 SNHLY and CDR2 FYNNEI. The CDR3 has 15 residues. CDR3: CASSEEQGIGNTIYF. The CDR3 region has the DNA TGTGCCAGCAGTGAAGAACAGGGAATAGGAAACACCATATATTTT.

The chain employs TRBV27 and TRBJ1-2; 7 bases match TRBD1. With V trimmed by 5 bases and J by 4 bases, 7 bases remained unmatched. Germline CDR1 and CDR2: MNHEY and SMNVEV (reference sequence). The CDR3 has 14 amino acids. CDR3 coding DNA: TGTGCCAGCAGTACCAAGGGGACAGCCTATGGCTACACCTTC. It specifies CASSTKGTAYGYTF.